This T cell receptor (beta chain) was captured in a study of blood T cell repertoires in COVID-19. Study overall: Sources were T cells, B-cell-depleted T cells, or PBMCs; the material itself was cDNA or gDNA.

Adults between roughly 18 and 100 years of age took part from 24 US areas. Two negative PCRs, clearance, or symptom resolution characterized the recovered Cohort 3 donors. Trimming stripped 5 bases from V and 0 bases from J, with 25 bases between. CDR1 SEHNR and CDR2 FQNEAQ come from the germline V gene (reference sequence). The CDR3 covers 19 residues. Here immunoSEQ multiplex PCR was the method, and the copy in TCRdb shows in-frame clones only, minus some. This repertoire shows approximately 250,000 clones, roughly 86% found once; its top ten account for 0.8% to 1%. What was sequenced was PBMCs or T cells enriched from blood (not recorded which). The TCR was taken from a woman between 25 and 40 years old who had recovered from COVID-19. The genes are TRBV7-9 and TRBJ1-1, with a tentative D call TRBD1 (6 bases). The CDR3 nucleotides are TGTGCCAGCAGCCAGTTCAAGGGACACTCCGATAACATGAACACTGAAGCTTTCTTT. It codes for CASSQFKGHSDNMNTEAFF.